This T cell receptor (beta chain) was obtained from a study of vaccination effects on CD4 cells after COVID-19. This clone ranks as medium-sized. Its antigen remains unknown. Notes on the study in general: Healthy vaccinees' vaccine-induced clones included only 1 of 255 that recognized common cold coronaviruses. Small numbers of convalescent patients limited the study. It also lacked early post-infection timepoints.

V dropped 3 bases and J dropped 4 bases, with 21 bases sitting between them. The CDR3 contains 17 residues. The germline gives CDR1 SGHVS, CDR2 FQNEAQ. Libraries were prepared by immunoSEQ multiplex PCR; TCRdb keeps only in-frame clonotypes and omits some of them. The repertoire holds about 45,000 clones, with around 77% as singletons. Prior to sequencing, the ViraFEST assay stimulated PBMC with viral peptide pools, which expanded the antigen-specific CD4+ T cells. Following culture for more than 9 days, CD4+ T cells were isolated. None of the vaccinated had previously contracted SARS-CoV-2, and their nucleocapsid antibodies tested negative. Peptides at roughly 10 ug/ml and IL-2 at about 10 IU/ml were added to a few million PBMC per well. IL-2 medium took the place of half the medium on both days 3 and 7.

This receptor was obtained from a human donor who received a COVID-19 vaccine. The chain uses TRBV7-8 and TRBJ1-1, with a weak D call TRBD1 (5 bases). The sequences come from CD4+ T cells from PBMCs cultured with SARS-CoV-2 spike peptides, collected before COVID-19 vaccination. Written as DNA, the CDR3 is TGTGCCAGCAGCTTTCCCGGAGAAACAGGATTGGGCACTGAAGCTTTCTTT. This sequence encodes CASSFPGETGLGTEAFF.